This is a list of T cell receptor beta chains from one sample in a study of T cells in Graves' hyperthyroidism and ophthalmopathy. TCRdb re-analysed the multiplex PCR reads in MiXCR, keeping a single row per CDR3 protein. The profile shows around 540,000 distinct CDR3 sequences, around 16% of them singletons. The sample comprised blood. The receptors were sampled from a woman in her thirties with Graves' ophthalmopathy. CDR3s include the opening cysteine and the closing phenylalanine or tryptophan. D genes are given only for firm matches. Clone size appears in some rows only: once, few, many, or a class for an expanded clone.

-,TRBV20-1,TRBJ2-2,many,CSARDLGGNTGELFF,TGCAGTGCTAGAGATTTGGGTGGGAACACCGGGGAGCTGTTTTTT
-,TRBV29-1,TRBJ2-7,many,CSVKTVSSYEQYF,TGCAGCGTGAAGACAGTATCCTCCTACGAGCAGTACTTC
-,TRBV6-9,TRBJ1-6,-,CASSYGGSNSGSPLHF,TGTGCCAGCAGTTACGGAGGGAGTAATTCTGGTTCACCCCTCCACTTT
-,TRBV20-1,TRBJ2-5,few,CSARLVLETQYF,TGCAGTGCTAGACTAGTTTTAGAGACCCAGTACTTC
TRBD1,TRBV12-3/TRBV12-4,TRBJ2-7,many,CASSFGTGGGEQYF,TGTGCCAGCAGTTTCGGGACAGGGGGGGGCGAGCAGTACTTC
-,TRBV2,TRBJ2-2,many,CASSEVWGTGELFF,TGTGCCAGCAGTGAAGTGTGGGGCACCGGGGAGCTGTTTTTT
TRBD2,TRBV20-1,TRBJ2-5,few,CSASTSGSRRETQYF,TGCAGTGCTAGTACTAGCGGGAGTAGAAGAGAGACCCAGTACTTC
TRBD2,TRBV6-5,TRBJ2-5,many,CASSYGGLAVQETQYF,TGTGCCAGCAGTTATGGTGGACTAGCGGTGCAAGAGACCCAGTACTTC
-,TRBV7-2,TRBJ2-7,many,CASSLTQQGYEQYF,TGTGCCAGCAGCCTCACCCAACAGGGATACGAGCAGTACTTC
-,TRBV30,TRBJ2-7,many,CAWTSGRAEQYF,TGTGCCTGGACCTCGGGGCGGGCCGAGCAGTACTTC
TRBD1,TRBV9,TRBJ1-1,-,CASSTATGAEAFF,TGTGCCAGCAGCACGGCAACAGGGGCTGAAGCTTTCTTT
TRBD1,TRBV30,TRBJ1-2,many,CAWSKDRKIYGYTF,TGTGCCTGGAGTAAGGACAGGAAAATCTATGGCTACACCTTC
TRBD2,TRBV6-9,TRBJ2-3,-,CASTETGGTDTQYF,TGTGCCAGCACCGAGACGGGAGGAACAGATACGCAGTATTTT